The text below deals with one T cell receptor (beta chain). The data derive from a study of blood T cell repertoires in COVID-19. Overall study context: From T cells, B-cell-depleted T cells, or PBMCs came the material, which was cDNA or gDNA.

In the original workflow: Estimates of nucleated cell counts were drawn from the amplification of reference gene primers. The data were produced by immunoSEQ multiplex PCR, yet TCRdb's version contains in-frame clones alone and is incomplete. V and J calls and clone size are as listed in that table; D and trimming were resolved from the DNA. This table holds roughly 38,000 clones, roughly nine tenths found once. CDR1 and CDR2 (germline): MNHEY, SVGAGI. The length of the CDR3 is 13 residues. Trimming took off 2 bases at V and 6 bases at J, with 9 bases between the two ends. The sequenced sample consisted of peripheral blood. V is TRBV6-5 and J is TRBJ2-3; D might be TRBD1 (6 bases). This sequence was found in a middle-aged man with active COVID-19. CDR3 region: CASSYQGWDTQYF. The DNA of the CDR3 is TGTGCCAGCAGTTACCAGGGGTGGGATACGCAGTATTTT.